Shown below are 32 T cell receptor beta chains from a single sample sequenced in a study of OX40 agonist ivuxolimab in advanced cancers. Libraries were built with the immunoSEQ multiplex PCR assay. Entries here come from immuneACCESS through TCRdb and include only in-frame sequences with V and J called. Some clones fail to appear in such tables; in the studies checked, an unresolved V gene covers under half of the shortfall, and the cause of the remainder is unknown. The sample data list roughly 34,000 clones, and more than 75% of these were observed just once. Together, the top ten hold roughly an eighth of the sample. The specimen comprised CD4+ or CD8+ T cells sorted from blood, sampled in a trial of the OX40 agonist ivuxolimab. The receptors derive from an adult with an advanced solid tumor such as melanoma, head and neck, liver or kidney cancer.

The chain employs TRBV2 and TRBJ1-4; D is ambiguous. The CDR3 is made up of 14 amino acids. The germline V gene encodes CDR1 SNHLY and CDR2 FYNNEI. Trimming pared 4 bases from V and 2 bases from J, leaving 8 bases between. The CDR3 sequence: CASSVGGTNEKLFF. In nucleotides, the CDR3 is TGTGCCAGCAGTGTCGGAGGGACTAATGAAAAACTGTTTTTT.

On this clone: The junction shows a germline mismatch at one end, possibly a read error. This chain uses TRBV28 with TRBJ1-4; D may be TRBD1 (5 bases). From germline, CDR1 is MDHEN and CDR2 SYDVKM. The CDR3 runs 13 residues. This chain's CDR3 is CASSPGGSVPPGF. CDR3 coding DNA: TGTGCCAGCAGTCCGGGGGGTAGCGTCCCCCCGGGCTTT.

This chain joins TRBV5-1 and TRBJ2-5; D may be TRBD2 (5 bases). Germline CDR1 is SGHRS and CDR2 is YFSETQ. V dropped 2 bases and J dropped 1 base, with 12 bases sitting between them. The CDR3 extends over 15 amino acids. CDR3 in amino acids: CASSFEGVIQETQYF. The CDR3 DNA reads TGCGCCAGCAGCTTCGAGGGAGTAATCCAAGAGACCCAGTACTTC.

The chain couples TRBV19 to TRBJ1-5; TRBD1 aligns across 8 bases. This CDR3 comprises 15 residues. Losses at the gene ends were 10 bases for V and 3 bases for J; bases not matched to a gene: 11. Germline V gene sequence: CDR1 LNHDA, CDR2 SQIVND (reference sequence). CDR3 DNA sequence: TGTGCCACCACTAATACAGGGGGTTTCAATCAGCCCCAGCATTTT. Its translation is CATTNTGGFNQPQHF.

V usage is TRBV5-8 and J usage is TRBJ2-3, with TRBD1 matching 11 bases. From germline, CDR1 is SGHTS and CDR2 YDEGEE. CDR3 size: 16 residues. Germline trimming cut 0 bases from V and 3 bases from J; bases unmatched to any gene: 3. CDR3 sequence: CASSLGTGGNTDTQYF. In nucleotides, the CDR3 is TGTGCCAGCAGCTTGGGGACAGGGGGCAATACAGATACGCAGTATTTT.

The CDR3 region has the DNA TGTGCCAGCAGCCTAGGGACAGGGGGCAGTTACGAGCAGTACTTC. Protein sequence: CASSLGTGGSYEQYF. This sequence joins TRBV5-6 and TRBJ2-7, with 12 bases identical to TRBD1. Trimming took 4 bases from V and 4 from J; bases not matched to a gene: 6. The CDR3 has 15 residues. CDR1 and CDR2 from the germline V gene are SGHDT and YYEEEE.

This clone was seen only once. The V call is TRBV5-6, the J call TRBJ1-6; 11 positions match TRBD1. The V and J ends lost 3 bases and 9 bases, in that order; junction bases with no gene match: 8. Germline values: CDR1 SGHDT, CDR2 YYEEEE. The CDR3 has 16 amino acids. The CDR3: CASSYNLGTGGSPLHF. CDR3 in DNA: TGTGCCAGCAGCTACAACCTCGGGACAGGGGGTTCACCCCTCCACTTT.

The V call is TRBV7-9, the J call TRBJ2-7; perhaps TRBD2 as D (5 bases). Trimming removed 6 bases at V and 9 bases at J, with 21 bases between. Germline lookup yields CDR1 SEHNR and CDR2 FQNEAQ (reference sequence). There are 14 residues in the CDR3. The CDR3 sequence: CASSEARASPGQYF. DNA for the CDR3: TGTGCCAGCAGTGAAGCGAGGGCGTCTCCTGGGCAGTACTTC.

V is TRBV5-4 and J is TRBJ1-1; the match to TRBD1 covers 7 bases. The CDR3 consists of 12 residues. Losses at the gene ends were 2 bases for V and 7 bases for J; bases not matched to a gene: 2. Germline V gives CDR1 SGHNT, CDR2 YYREEE (reference sequence). CDR3 protein: CASSFPGGEAFF. In nucleotides, the CDR3 is TGTGCCAGCAGCTTCCCAGGGGGTGAAGCTTTCTTT.

The rearrangement joins TRBV6-4 to TRBJ2-2, with 12 nucleotides matching TRBD2. V was clipped by 3 bases and J by 4 bases; unmatched bases: 0. The CDR3 totals 15 residues. Germline V gives CDR1 MRHNA, CDR2 SNTAGT. The DNA for the CDR3 is TGTGCCAGCAGTGAGACTAGCGGGAGCACCGGGGAGCTGTTTTTT. Residues: CASSETSGSTGELFF.

This rearrangement joins TRBV13 to TRBJ1-2; D is perhaps TRBD1 (5 bases). Germline loops: CDR1 PRHDT, CDR2 FYEKMQ (reference sequence). This CDR3 has 16 residues. Trimming left V 5 bases short and J 2 bases short, with 18 bases between. The DNA of the CDR3 is TGTGCCAGCAGCACCCGGGGGGTGCCCCTCAACTATGGCTACACCTTC. Residues: CASSTRGVPLNYGYTF.

This chain uses TRBV9 with TRBJ2-7; TRBD2 might be the D (6 bases). With 0 bases removed from V and 4 bases from J, the gap between germline ends came to 11 bases. This CDR3 has 14 residues. Germline V CDR1 and CDR2: SGDLS, YYNGEE. In DNA, the CDR3 is TGTGCCAGCAGCGTAGGTAGCGGAACGTACGAGCAGTACTTC. It codes for CASSVGSGTYEQYF. Using reference TRBV9 and TRBJ2-7 for the parts outside the CDR3, the full variable domain is DSGVTQTPKHLITATGQRVTLRCSPRSGDLSVYWYQQSLDQGLQFLIQYYNGEERAKGNILERFSAQQFPDLHSELNLSSLELGDSALYFCASSVGSGTYEQYFGPGTRLTVT.

The chain combines TRBV5-1 with TRBJ2-2; D may be TRBD1 or TRBD2 (5 bases each). This CDR3 contains 14 residues. Per germline, CDR1 SGHRS and CDR2 YFSETQ. V dropped 7 bases and J dropped 3 bases, with 13 bases sitting between them. The CDR3 protein is CASGTGTYTGELFF. Here the CDR3 DNA reads TGCGCCAGCGGAACTGGGACCTACACCGGGGAGCTGTTTTTT.

The chain is built from TRBV2 and TRBJ2-5; possibly TRBD2 for D (5 bases). The CDR3 runs to 12 residues. Looked up from germline, CDR1 is SNHLY and CDR2 is FYNNEI. V was shortened by 6 bases and J by 5 bases, with 10 bases between the two germline ends. CDR3: CASSGLEETQYF. In nucleotides, the CDR3 is TGTGCCAGCAGCGGACTTGAGGAGACCCAGTACTTC.

V usage is TRBV19 and J usage is TRBJ1-4, with a possible D match to TRBD1 (5 bases). From germline, CDR1 is LNHDA and CDR2 SQIVND (reference sequence). With 5 bases removed from V and 4 bases from J, the gap between germline ends came to 8 bases. The CDR3 extends over 13 amino acids. The CDR3 DNA follows: TGTGCCAGTAGTTGGGGACTTAATGAAAAACTGTTTTTT. Encoded protein: CASSWGLNEKLFF.

The rearrangement joins TRBV5-1 to TRBJ1-6; D gene unclear. CDR3 length equals 17 residues. CDR1 and CDR2 from the germline V gene are SGHRS and YFSETQ. Trimming left V 3 bases short and J 0 bases short, with 13 bases between. CDR3 DNA: TGCGCCAGCAGCTCACATGACGGGAGCTCCTATAATTCACCCCTCCACTTT. The encoded protein is CASSSHDGSSYNSPLHF.

The chain couples TRBV28 to TRBJ1-1, with D uncertain. CDR1 is MDHEN and CDR2 is SYDVKM in the germline V gene. There are 16 residues in the CDR3. V was pared by 2 bases and J by 2 bases, with 15 bases between. DNA for the CDR3: TGTGCCAGCAGTTTAGCGTTTGCGATACTCAACACTGAAGCTTTCTTT. It specifies CASSLAFAILNTEAFF.

This rearrangement joins TRBV7-2 to TRBJ1-2; D call uncertain. The CDR3 loop spans 15 amino acids. V was shortened by 1 base and J by 0 bases, with 9 bases between the two germline ends. CDR1 is SGHTA and CDR2 is FQGNSA in the germline V gene. This CDR3 is CASSLGAATNYGYTF. CDR3 DNA sequence: TGTGCCAGCAGCTTAGGGGCAGCGACTAACTATGGCTACACCTTC. The variable domain in full, completed from reference TRBV7-2 and TRBJ1-2, reads GAGVSQSPSNKVTEKGKDVELRCDPISGHTALYWYRQSLGQGLEFLIYFQGNSAPDKSGLPSDRFSAERTGGSVSTLTIQRTQQEDSAVYLCASSLGAATNYGYTFGSGTRLTVV.

In nucleotides, the CDR3 is TGTGCCAGCTCACCTGGAGCGGGGCCCAGGACAGATACGCAGTATTTT. This sequence encodes CASSPGAGPRTDTQYF. The chain joins TRBV18 to TRBJ2-3, with 7 bases fitting TRBD2. Germline CDR1 is KGHSH and CDR2 is LQKENI. V lost 3 bases to trimming and J lost 3 bases; unmatched junction nucleotides: 9. The CDR3 has 16 residues.

This clone was detected once. V is TRBV28 and J is TRBJ2-2; D is unresolved. V was pared by 3 bases and J by 8 bases, with 4 bases between. This CDR3 is built from 11 residues. CDR1 and CDR2 from the germline V gene are MDHEN and SYDVKM. The CDR3 DNA is TGTGCCAGCAGTTTCTTTGGGGAGCTGTTTTTT. Protein product: CASSFFGELFF.

The chain employs TRBV19 and TRBJ2-1; D possibly corresponds to TRBD2 (6 bases). From germline, CDR1 is LNHDA and CDR2 SQIVND (reference sequence). This CDR3 has 15 residues. Between the trimmed V and J ends, which lost 3 bases and 0 bases, there was a span of 9 bases. CDR3 nucleotides: TGTGCCAGTAGTATGGCGGGGAGCTCCTACAATGAGCAGTTCTTC. Protein product: CASSMAGSSYNEQFF.

V and J are TRBV7-9 and TRBJ2-1, with D maybe TRBD2 (5 bases). The V end was cut by 5 bases, the J end by 0 bases, with 14 bases between. CDR3 size: 16 residues. The V gene's germline CDR1 is SEHNR and CDR2 FQNEAQ (reference sequence). In nucleotides, the CDR3 is TGTGCCAGCAGCCAATGGATAGGGAGCTCCTACAATGAGCAGTTCTTC. Encoded protein: CASSQWIGSSYNEQFF. Combining the CDR3 with reference TRBV7-9 and TRBJ2-1 gives the whole variable domain DTGVSQNPRHKITKRGQNVTFRCDPISEHNRLYWYRQTLGQGPEFLTYFQNEAQLEKSRLLSDRFSAERPKGSFSTLEIQRTEQGDSAMYLCASSQWIGSSYNEQFFGPGTRLTVL.

The genes are TRBV7-3 and TRBJ2-1; unclear D gene. Germline-derived CDR1 and CDR2 are SGHTA and FQGTGA. Trimming stripped 2 bases from V and 1 base from J, with 9 bases between. The CDR3 is 15 residues long. CDR3 in amino acids: CASSLDATSYNEQFF. CDR3 DNA sequence: TGTGCCAGCAGCTTAGATGCGACTTCCTACAATGAGCAGTTCTTC.

This chain links TRBV2 with TRBJ1-1, with 8 bases that match TRBD1. Germline V gene sequence: CDR1 SNHLY, CDR2 FYNNEI. CDR3 length: 14 residues. The junction had 6 bases not matched to a gene; V was cut back by 1 base and J by 8 bases. CDR3 sequence (DNA): TGTGCCAGCAGTGAAGTTACAGGGGGACCCGAAGCTTTCTTT. Its protein is CASSEVTGGPEAFF.

The chain carries TRBV6-1 and TRBJ2-2, with D possibly matching TRBD2 (6 bases). V lost 10 bases to trimming and J lost 4 bases, with 16 bases between them. The germline gives CDR1 MNHNS, CDR2 SASEGT. This CDR3 has 14 residues. The CDR3 nucleotides are TGTGCCACCAATCCGGGGGATAGCACCGGGGAGCTGTTTTTT. This codes for CATNPGDSTGELFF.

The rearrangement links TRBV4-1 to TRBJ2-7, with unresolved D. CDR3 length: 14 amino acids. V was clipped by 0 bases and J by 3 bases, with 9 bases between them. Germline CDR1 reads MGHRA; CDR2 reads YSYEKL. The CDR3 region has the DNA TGCGCCAGCAGCCAAGATGCCAGAGGCTACGAGCAGTACTTC. Its translation is CASSQDARGYEQYF.

The chain joins TRBV29-1 to TRBJ2-3; 9 nucleotides match TRBD2. Unmatched junction bases numbered 6, after V lost 3 bases and J lost 2 bases. CDR3 length: 15 residues. Looked up from germline, CDR1 is SQVTM and CDR2 is ANQGSEA. CDR3 DNA: TGCAGCGTTGACGGACTAGCGCCCAACACAGATACGCAGTATTTT. It is translated as CSVDGLAPNTDTQYF.

The chain uses TRBV6-1 and TRBJ1-5; 7 positions agree with TRBD1. J was trimmed by 6 bases and V by 10 bases; bases with no gene match: 9. Germline CDR1 reads MNHNS; CDR2 reads SASEGT. There are 13 residues in the CDR3. CDR3 amino acids: CATGDRDGQPQHF. CDR3 bases: TGTGCCACCGGAGACAGGGATGGTCAGCCCCAGCATTTT.

The chain recombines TRBV4-3 with TRBJ1-4; D is unclear. Germline assignment: CDR1 LGHNA and CDR2 YSLEER. The CDR3 loop spans 14 amino acids. V lost 1 base and J lost 11, with 14 bases in between. The CDR3 reads CASSQVWALGKLFF. The DNA of the CDR3 is TGCGCCAGCAGCCAAGTCTGGGCACTCGGGAAACTGTTTTTT.

This chain uses TRBV19 with TRBJ2-7; 8 bases are shared with TRBD2. J gave up 0 bases and V 4 bases, and 2 bases lay outside the gene matches. CDR3 length: 14 residues. Germline V gene data show CDR1 as LNHDA and CDR2 as SQIVND (reference sequence). Here the CDR3 DNA reads TGTGCCAGTAGTAGTACTAGCGGCTCCTACGAGCAGTACTTC. This codes for CASSSTSGSYEQYF.

The rearrangement uses TRBV4-1 and TRBJ2-3; D is tentatively TRBD1 or TRBD2 (5 bases each). The V gene lost 4 bases and the J gene lost 7 bases, with 15 bases spanning the gap. Germline-derived CDR1 and CDR2 are MGHRA and YSYEKL. The CDR3 has 14 residues. CDR3 loop: CASSRRDPKNTQYF. The CDR3, as DNA: TGCGCCAGCAGCCGCCGGGACCCCAAAAATACGCAGTATTTT.

The sample holds one count of this clone. This chain joins TRBV27 and TRBJ2-3; 7 bases fit TRBD2. There are 18 residues in the CDR3. CDR1 is MNHEY and CDR2 is SMNVEV in the germline V gene (reference sequence). The V segment lost 2 bases and the J segment 3 bases; nucleotides outside the gene matches: 14. Here the CDR3 DNA reads TGTGCCAGCAGTTTAGAAAACTTCCCTAGCGGAGGGACAGATACGCAGTATTTT. Translation gives CASSLENFPSGGTDTQYF.